The 8 T cell receptor beta chains below all came from one sample that was sequenced in a study of T cells of healthy individuals. TCRdb re-analysed the 5' RACE reads in MiXCR, keeping a single row per CDR3 protein. The table records nearly 100,000 distinct CDR3 sequences, approximately 15% of them present only once. The source is a human donor in good health.

This clonotype showed up many times. Written as DNA, the CDR3 is TGTGCCAGCAGCCTTAAGTCTGGAAACACCATATATTTT. Its translation is CASSLKSGNTIYF. This chain connects TRBV12-3 or TRBV12-4 to TRBJ1-3; no definite D call. The V end lost 6 bases, the J end lost 1 base, and 7 bases lay between the germline ends. The CDR3 is made up of 13 amino acids.

This clonotype was seen repeatedly, ten times or more. The chain combines TRBV5-1 with TRBJ2-5, with D maybe TRBD2 (5 bases). The CDR3 covers 13 residues. Between the trimmed V and J ends, which lost 0 bases and 7 bases, there was a span of 10 bases. Germline V lookup: CDR1 SGHRS, CDR2 YFSETQ. The CDR3 nucleotides read TGCGCCAGCAGCTTGGAGGTAGGAGGGACCCAGTACTTC. The encoded protein is CASSLEVGGTQYF.

This clonotype was recorded at least ten times. The chain combines TRBV5-1 with TRBJ2-7; D call uncertain. The CDR3 consists of 14 residues. Trimming shortened V by 0 bases and J by 3 bases, and 10 bases separated the two germline ends. From germline, CDR1 is SGHRS and CDR2 YFSETQ. The CDR3 sequence is CASSLGQDLYEQYF. CDR3 coding DNA: TGCGCCAGCAGCTTGGGGCAGGATCTCTACGAGCAGTACTTC.

Here the CDR3 reads CASSLLAGGPNEQFF. The CDR3 coding sequence is TGTGCCAGCAGCTTATTAGCGGGGGGCCCCAATGAGCAGTTCTTC. The chain combines TRBV7-2 with TRBJ2-1, with 10 bases aligning to TRBD2. Germline-derived CDR1 and CDR2 are SGHTA and FQGNSA. The V gene end was trimmed by 2 bases and the J gene end by 6 bases; junction bases not matched to a gene: 4. There are 15 residues in the CDR3.

This rearrangement joins TRBV28 to TRBJ2-7; 11 bases agree with TRBD1. The CDR3 is 14 residues long. Per germline, CDR1 MDHEN and CDR2 SYDVKM. The ends lost 6 bases at V and 3 bases at J; junction bases unmatched: 4. In nucleotides, the CDR3 is TGTGCCAGCAGAAGAGGGACAGGGGGCTACGAGCAGTACTTC. Its protein is CASRRGTGGYEQYF.

This clonotype was detected many times. The chain recombines TRBV20-1 with TRBJ2-4; no firm D call. The CDR3 runs to 14 residues. V gave up 5 bases and J gave up 0 bases, with 11 bases separating them. In germline, CDR1 is DFQATT, CDR2 SNEGSKA (reference sequence). CDR3 DNA sequence: TGCAGTGCTCTGGATCGGATAGCCAAAAACATTCAGTACTTC. As protein: CSALDRIAKNIQYF.

This clonotype came up a few times. The CDR3, as DNA: TGTGCCAGCAGCTACCGGGACGGCCTTTTGGGCTACACCTTC. As protein: CASSYRDGLLGYTF. The chain employs TRBV7-2 and TRBJ1-2; D might be TRBD1 (5 bases). This CDR3 contains 14 residues. Trimming removed 4 bases at V and 8 bases at J, with 17 bases between. Germline-derived CDR1 and CDR2 are SGHTA and FQGNSA. Looking up the rest from reference TRBV7-2 and TRBJ1-2 gives the full variable domain: GAGVSQSPSNKVTEKGKDVELRCDPISGHTALYWYRQSLGQGLEFLIYFQGNSAPDKSGLPSDRFSAERTGGSVSTLTIQRTQQEDSAVYLCASSYRDGLLGYTFGSGTRLTVV.

The rearrangement links TRBV5-1 to TRBJ2-1; 9 bases agree with TRBD1. Germline values: CDR1 SGHRS, CDR2 YFSETQ. V trimming: 3 bases; J trimming: 7 bases; junction bases outside the gene matches: 8. The CDR3 extends over 15 amino acids. The CDR3: CASSSGQGIRNEQFF. CDR3 nucleotides: TGCGCCAGCAGCTCCGGACAGGGGATAAGGAATGAGCAGTTCTTC.